Sequencing of this T cell receptor beta chain was carried out in a study of cytomegalovirus exposure and HLA in healthy donors. The study, taken as a whole, reports: TCR beta V segments were, for the most part, productive about 90% or about 30% of the time in an earlier analysis. The study designated 150 or so TCR beta chains cytomegalovirus-associated.

As for this clone: The antigen is unknown.

PCR was performed using 60 Vbeta and 13 Jbeta primers. TCRdb's table, derived via immunoSEQ multiplex PCR, lists solely in-frame clones and lacks some. This sample carries roughly 180,000 clones, nearly 80% of them seen once, and the ten largest clones take 2.5% to 3%. Germline loops: CDR1 MNHNS, CDR2 SASEGT. The CDR3 is 12 residues long. Healthy individuals who donated bone marrow served as the donors. Sequencing input: PBMCs. The J gene is TRBJ2-7, the V gene TRBV6-1; tentatively, D is TRBD2 (6 bases). The sequence derives from a female donor in good health and CMV-seronegative. The CDR3 DNA sequence: TGTGCGATCGGGGAGGACCTCTACGAGCAGTACTTC. As protein: CAIGEDLYEQYF.